This TCR beta chain was identified in a study of T cell responses to AZD1222 COVID-19 vaccine. Note on this clone: As yet, its antigen is unknown.

V was cut by 7 bases and J by 0 bases, with 18 bases left in between. Germline CDR1 is SNHLY and CDR2 is FYNNEI. There are 16 residues in the CDR3. TCRdb's table, derived via immunoSEQ multiplex PCR, lists solely in-frame clones and lacks some. The data contain 100,000 to 110,000 clones, approximately 87% of them singletons. Whole-study findings and limits: Variant regions that are unmutated are reportedly the target of nearly half of spike-specific TCRs.

The sequencing used peripheral blood, collected on day 0 of AZD1222 vaccination. V and J are TRBV2 and TRBJ2-5; no clear D. The TCR originated in an adult in good health. CDR3 bases: TGTGCCAGCATTGGACGGGCAAGCTGGTACCAAGAGACCCAGTACTTC. It codes for CASIGRASWYQETQYF.